This TCR beta chain was captured by sequencing in a study of technical replicates of blood from a handful of donors. The method was immunoSEQ multiplex PCR; TCRdb's version includes in-frame clones alone and lacks a portion of them. The sample holds fewer than 100,000 clones, approximately 90% seen once. Sequencing used T cells isolated from PBMCs. This clonotype originated in a human donor in good health.

This CDR3 is CASSVGLKNNEQFF. CDR3 DNA: TGTGCCAGCAGCGTAGGGCTTAAAAACAATGAGCAGTTCTTC. V is TRBV9 and J is TRBJ2-1; D gene ambiguous. The CDR3 runs to 14 residues. Between the trimmed V and J ends, which lost 0 bases and 5 bases, there was a span of 9 bases. Germline V gene lookup returns CDR1 SGDLS and CDR2 YYNGEE.